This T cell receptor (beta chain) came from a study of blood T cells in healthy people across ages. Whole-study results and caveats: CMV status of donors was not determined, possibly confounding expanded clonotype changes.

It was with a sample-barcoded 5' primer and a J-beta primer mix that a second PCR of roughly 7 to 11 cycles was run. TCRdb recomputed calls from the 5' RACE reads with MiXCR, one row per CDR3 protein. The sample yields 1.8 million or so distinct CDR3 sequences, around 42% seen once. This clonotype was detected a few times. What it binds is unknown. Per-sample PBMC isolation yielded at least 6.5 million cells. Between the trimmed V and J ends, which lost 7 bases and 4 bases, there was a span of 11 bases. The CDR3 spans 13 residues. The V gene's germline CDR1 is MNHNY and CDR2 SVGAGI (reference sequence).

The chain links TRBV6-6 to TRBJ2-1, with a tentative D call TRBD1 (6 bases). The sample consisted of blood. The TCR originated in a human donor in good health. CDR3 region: CASKQGQYNEQFF. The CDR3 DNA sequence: TGTGCCAGCAAACAAGGACAGTACAATGAGCAGTTCTTC.